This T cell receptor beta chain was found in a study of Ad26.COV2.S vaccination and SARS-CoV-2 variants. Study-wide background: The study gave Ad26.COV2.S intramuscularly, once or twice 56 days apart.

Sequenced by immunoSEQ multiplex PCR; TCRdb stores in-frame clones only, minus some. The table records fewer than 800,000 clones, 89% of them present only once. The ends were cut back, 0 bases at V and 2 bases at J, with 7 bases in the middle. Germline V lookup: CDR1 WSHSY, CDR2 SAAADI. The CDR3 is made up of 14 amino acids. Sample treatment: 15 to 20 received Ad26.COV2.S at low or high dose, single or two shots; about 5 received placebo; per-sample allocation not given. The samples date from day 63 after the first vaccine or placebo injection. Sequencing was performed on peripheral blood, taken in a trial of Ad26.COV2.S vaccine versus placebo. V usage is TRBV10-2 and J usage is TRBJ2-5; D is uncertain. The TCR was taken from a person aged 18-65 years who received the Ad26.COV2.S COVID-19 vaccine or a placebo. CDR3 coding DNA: TGCGCCAGCAGTGAGTCGGGTCTACAAGAGACCCAGTACTTC. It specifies CASSESGLQETQYF.